Listed below are T cell receptor beta chains from one sample, sequenced in a study of blood T cell repertoires in COVID-19. Only in-frame clones appear in the TCRdb table, and some are missing; sequencing was by immunoSEQ multiplex PCR. Among 130,000 to 150,000 clones listed, almost 85% were seen once. Sequenced material: peripheral blood. These receptors were taken from a human donor with acute or convalescent COVID-19. The donor label of this sample is uncertain. Both conserved end residues are part of each CDR3. A D gene is named only where the DNA matches it firmly. Only part of the rows carry a size: once, few, many, or a class if the clone is expanded.

D	V	size	J	CDR3	DNA
TRBD1	TRBV6-6	-	TRBJ2-3	CASSYHGTGRQDTQYF	TGTGCCAGCAGTTACCATGGGACAGGACGCCAAGATACGCAGTATTTT
TRBD1	TRBV11-2	-	TRBJ1-1	CASSSNRGMMNTEAFF	TGTGCCAGCAGCTCAAACAGGGGTATGATGAACACTGAAGCTTTCTTT
-	TRBV5-5	-	TRBJ1-1	CASSLGASNTEAFF	TGTGCCAGCAGCTTGGGGGCCTCGAACACTGAAGCTTTCTTT
-	TRBV3-1/TRBV3-2	-	TRBJ2-7	CASSRSSEQYF	TGTGCCAGCAGCCGTTCGTCCGAGCAGTACTTC
-	TRBV19	-	TRBJ1-1	CASSMIAGIRERTEAFF	TGTGCCAGTAGTATGATCGCAGGCATTCGGGAGAGGACTGAAGCTTTCTTT
-	TRBV7-2	-	TRBJ2-7	CASSLVGYEQYF	TGTGCCAGCAGCTTAGTCGGGTACGAGCAGTACTTC
-	TRBV19	-	TRBJ2-7	CASSIGSRAGANFAEQYF	TGTGCCAGTAGTATCGGTTCACGTGCGGGGGCAAATTTTGCGGAGCAGTACTTC
-	TRBV5-6	-	TRBJ1-2	CASSLVQDGYTF	TGTGCCAGCAGCTTGGTACAGGATGGCTACACCTTC
-	TRBV5-1	few	TRBJ2-3	CASSLGSSSDTGQYF	TGCGCCAGCAGCTTGGGGTCCAGCTCCGATACGGGGCAGTATTTT
-	TRBV18	few	TRBJ2-7	CASSSRLEGQYF	TGTGCCAGCTCATCCCGTCTAGAAGGGCAGTACTTC
TRBD1	TRBV18	once	TRBJ1-5	CASSSQNAGGPQPQHF	TGTGCCAGCTCATCACAAAATGCAGGGGGGCCTCAGCCCCAGCATTTT
-	TRBV18	-	TRBJ1-6	CASSPVTGNNSPLHF	TGTGCCAGCTCACCAGTTACGGGAAACAATTCACCCCTCCACTTT
TRBD1	TRBV7-8	-	TRBJ1-1	CASSPQGRNTEAFF	TGTGCCAGCAGCCCACAGGGGAGGAACACTGAAGCTTTCTTT
-	TRBV19	once	TRBJ1-1	CASSSDRGGQRFPNTEAFF	TGTGCCAGTAGTTCCGACCGCGGGGGGCAGCGTTTTCCGAACACTGAAGCTTTCTTT
TRBD2	TRBV6-5	-	TRBJ2-1	CASRAAGGQNDEQFF	TGTGCCAGCAGGGCAGCGGGGGGCCAAAACGATGAGCAGTTCTTC
-	TRBV19	-	TRBJ1-4	CASSNVGGWDEKLFF	TGTGCCAGTAGTAATGTCGGAGGGTGGGATGAAAAACTGTTTTTT
TRBD1	TRBV14	-	TRBJ1-4	CASSLGTGSTLEKLFF	TGTGCCAGCAGCCTGGGGACAGGGTCCACCCTCGAAAAACTGTTTTTT
-	TRBV29-1	-	TRBJ1-3	CSALTGVSGNTIYF	TGCAGCGCCCTCACAGGCGTCTCTGGAAACACCATATATTTT
-	TRBV5-1	-	TRBJ1-4	CASSLTAGDEKLFF	TGCGCCAGCAGCTTGACGGCAGGGGACGAAAAACTGTTTTTT
TRBD2	TRBV5-5	few	TRBJ2-3	CASSLAGGGSTDTQYF	TGTGCCAGCAGCTTGGCGGGGGGGGGCTCCACAGATACGCAGTATTTT
TRBD1	TRBV6-6	-	TRBJ1-5	CASSPGQGSSQPQHF	TGTGCCAGCAGCCCAGGACAGGGGTCATCGCAGCCCCAGCATTTT
-	TRBV10-3	few	TRBJ2-1	CAISGLGADEQFF	TGTGCCATCAGTGGGCTGGGGGCCGATGAGCAGTTCTTC
-	TRBV6-5	-	TRBJ1-3	CASTRGTGNTIYF	TGTGCCAGCACCCGAGGGACTGGAAACACCATATATTTT
-	TRBV10-3	once	TRBJ1-4	CAISEGGWNEKLFF	TGTGCCATCAGTGAGGGGGGGTGGAATGAAAAACTGTTTTTT
TRBD1	TRBV7-2	-	TRBJ2-1	CASSPRDRGWAYNEQFF	TGTGCCAGCAGCCCTCGGGACAGGGGTTGGGCCTACAATGAGCAGTTCTTC
-	TRBV7-2	few	TRBJ1-4	CASSLGSTGKLFF	TGTGCCAGCAGCCTGGGTTCGACAGGTAAACTGTTTTTT
TRBD1	TRBV3-1/TRBV3-2	-	TRBJ1-2	CASSPRDRRFYGYTF	TGTGCCAGCAGCCCCCGGGACAGAAGATTTTATGGCTACACCTTC
TRBD1	TRBV4-1	-	TRBJ1-4	CASSQEGTGNEKLFF	TGCGCCAGCAGCCAAGAAGGGACAGGGAATGAAAAACTGTTTTTT
-	TRBV3-1/TRBV3-2	-	TRBJ1-6	CASSQDRVSSGLHF	TGTGCCAGCAGCCAAGACAGGGTTTCGAGTGGTCTCCACTTT
-	TRBV12-2	-	TRBJ1-1	CASRSLNKTYAFF	TGTGCAAGTCGCTCCCTAAATAAAACGTACGCTTTCTTT
-	TRBV3-1/TRBV3-2	-	TRBJ2-1	CASSQAGGVGYNEQFF	TGTGCCAGCAGCCAAGCGGGCGGGGTAGGCTACAATGAGCAGTTCTTC
TRBD1	TRBV11-2	-	TRBJ2-5	CASSLSGTAQETQYF	TGTGCCAGCAGCTTATCCGGGACAGCACAAGAGACCCAGTACTTC
-	TRBV7-2	-	TRBJ1-4	CASSPGGEKLFF	TGTGCCAGCAGCCCTGGGGGCGAAAAACTGTTTTTT